Listed below are T cell receptor beta chains from one sample, sequenced in a study of cytomegalovirus exposure and HLA in healthy donors. Sequenced by immunoSEQ multiplex PCR; TCRdb stores in-frame clones only, minus some. The sample lists 100,000 to 150,000 clones, around 90% occurring once. Sequenced material: PBMCs. The receptor source for this set is a woman aged 18-29 years in good health and CMV-seronegative. Both conserved end residues are part of each CDR3. A D gene is named only where the DNA matches it firmly.

j_gene: TRBJ2-7; v_gene: TRBV25-1; d_gene: TRBD1; CDR3aa: CASSELRDRSYEQYF; CDR3nt: TGTGCCAGCAGTGAATTACGGGACAGATCCTACGAGCAGTACTTC
j_gene: TRBJ1-1; v_gene: TRBV6-1; d_gene: TRBD1; CDR3aa: CATKRDRGNTEAFF; CDR3nt: TGTGCCACTAAAAGGGACAGAGGGAACACTGAAGCTTTCTTT
j_gene: TRBJ2-5; v_gene: TRBV7-8; d_gene: TRBD1; CDR3aa: CASSLTGVWGETQYF; CDR3nt: TGTGCCAGCAGCCTAACAGGGGTGTGGGGGGAGACCCAGTACTTC
j_gene: TRBJ1-3; v_gene: TRBV9; d_gene: -; CDR3aa: CASSGTQDSGNTIYF; CDR3nt: TGTGCCAGCAGCGGAACACAGGACTCTGGAAACACCATATATTTT
j_gene: TRBJ1-2; v_gene: TRBV10-2; d_gene: -; CDR3aa: CASGETGRFTYGYTF; CDR3nt: TGCGCCAGCGGGGAAACAGGGCGTTTTACCTATGGCTACACCTTC
j_gene: TRBJ2-1; v_gene: TRBV13; d_gene: -; CDR3aa: CASSLRLVGDEQFF; CDR3nt: TGTGCCAGCAGCTTAAGACTAGTGGGGGATGAGCAGTTCTTC
j_gene: TRBJ1-1; v_gene: TRBV13; d_gene: TRBD1; CDR3aa: CASSPRDRAAEAFF; CDR3nt: TGTGCCAGCAGCCCCAGGGACAGGGCGGCTGAAGCTTTCTTT
j_gene: TRBJ2-1; v_gene: TRBV6-1; d_gene: TRBD1; CDR3aa: CASWGQGLHNEQFF; CDR3nt: TGTGCCAGCTGGGGACAGGGGCTACACAATGAGCAGTTCTTC
j_gene: TRBJ2-1; v_gene: TRBV2; d_gene: TRBD2; CDR3aa: CASSERLAGYNEQFF; CDR3nt: TGTGCCAGCAGTGAACGGCTAGCGGGGTACAATGAGCAGTTCTTC
j_gene: TRBJ2-3; v_gene: TRBV2; d_gene: -; CDR3aa: CAGLSEGTDTQYF; CDR3nt: TGTGCCGGACTAAGCGAGGGCACAGATACGCAGTATTTT